This T cell receptor (beta chain) was observed in a study of OX40 agonist ivuxolimab in advanced cancers. Looking at the study overall: The patients received agonistic anti-OX40 (CD134) antibody ivuxolimab. There were three patients with partial responses, one having hepatocellular carcinoma and two cutaneous melanoma.

Germline-derived CDR1 and CDR2 are SGHTA and FQGNSA. This CDR3 spans 13 amino acids. Trimming removed 6 bases at V and 5 bases at J, with 12 bases between. The assay was immunoSEQ multiplex PCR, and TCRdb's table has in-frame clones only and misses some. The sample includes around 70,000 clones, roughly 83% of them seen just once. The sequenced sample was CD4+ or CD8+ T cells sorted from blood, obtained in a trial of the OX40 agonist ivuxolimab. The source is an adult with an advanced solid tumor such as melanoma, head and neck, liver or kidney cancer. The chain has TRBV7-2 and TRBJ2-3, with D unresolved. CDR3 sequence (DNA): TGTGCCAGCAGTTATTCTGAACAAGATACGCAGTATTTT. Its protein product is CASSYSEQDTQYF.